This T cell receptor beta chain was captured by sequencing in a study of control samples from healthy donors and cancer patients. Germline V lookup: CDR1 SGHRS, CDR2 YFSETQ. The CDR3 contains 15 residues. The V and J ends lost 1 base and 0 bases respectively, with 9 bases between them. Sequenced by immunoSEQ multiplex PCR; TCRdb stores in-frame clones only, minus some. The sample holds around 150,000 clones, approximately 94% seen once. The gene calls are TRBV5-1 and TRBJ2-3; perhaps TRBD2 as D (5 bases). The TCR was taken from a man between 60 and 75 years old with colorectal cancer. Sequenced sample: PBMCs. CDR3 residues: CASSLRETSTDTQYF. CDR3 DNA: TGCGCCAGCAGCTTGAGGGAGACGAGCACAGATACGCAGTATTTT.